The next 16 T cell receptor beta chains were all read from a single sample in a study of shared clonotypes between healthy human individuals. Generated by immunoSEQ multiplex PCR, the TCRdb table keeps only in-frame clones and is missing some. The table records about 600,000 clones, 95% to 96% of them present only once. Terminally differentiated effector memory CD45RA+ cells were excluded by CCR7 positive selection of CD45RO-negative cells. Sequenced input: naive CD8+ T cells sorted from blood. The receptor set was obtained from a woman aged 25-40 years in good health.

About this clone: Other nucleotide sequences in the sample specify the same CDR3. The chain carries TRBV19 and TRBJ2-7; 10 positions match TRBD1. The germline gives CDR1 LNHDA, CDR2 SQIVND (reference sequence). The CDR3 length is 15 residues. V shed 5 bases, J shed 0 bases, and the junction held 4 bases outside the gene matches. The CDR3 region is CASSQGQGSSYEQYF. The CDR3 DNA reads as TGTGCCAGTAGTCAGGGACAGGGGAGCTCCTACGAGCAGTACTTC.

The chain employs TRBV28 and TRBJ2-3; D not resolved. CDR1 and CDR2 from the germline V gene are MDHEN and SYDVKM. This CDR3 is built from 15 residues. V gave up 6 bases and J gave up 2 bases, with 15 bases separating them. In DNA form, the CDR3 reads TGTGCCAGCAGGCCATGGGGTCTGACCACAGATACGCAGTATTTT. Its translation is CASRPWGLTTDTQYF.

The chain is built from TRBV19 and TRBJ2-7, with D possibly being TRBD2 (6 bases). From germline, CDR1 is LNHDA and CDR2 SQIVND (reference sequence). The CDR3 totals 13 residues. The ends were cut back, 6 bases at V and 4 bases at J, with 13 bases in the middle. CDR3 in DNA: TGTGCCAGTAGGAATTCGGGGGAGTACGAGCAGTACTTC. It codes for CASRNSGEYEQYF.

The gene calls are TRBV5-4 and TRBJ1-1; maybe TRBD1 (5 bases). The CDR3 is 12 amino acids. Between the trimmed V and J ends, which lost 4 bases and 4 bases, there was a span of 8 bases. Germline loops: CDR1 SGHNT, CDR2 YYREEE (reference sequence). CDR3 region: CASSIGATEAFF. CDR3 bases: TGTGCCAGCAGCATCGGGGCCACTGAAGCTTTCTTT.

This chain joins TRBV29-1 and TRBJ2-3, with 7 bases fitting TRBD2. Germline V gives CDR1 SQVTM, CDR2 ANQGSEA. The CDR3 runs 15 residues. The J segment lost 0 bases and the V segment lost 7 bases, leaving 10 bases of the junction unmatched. The CDR3 loop reads CSASGRETSTDTQYF. The CDR3, as DNA: TGCAGCGCTAGCGGCCGGGAAACTAGCACAGATACGCAGTATTTT.

The V and J genes are TRBV4-2 and TRBJ1-2; tentative D call: TRBD1 (5 bases). Germline V gene sequence: CDR1 LGHNA, CDR2 YNFKEQ. This CDR3 contains 15 residues. Trimming left V 0 bases short and J 6 bases short, with 14 bases between. The CDR3 protein is CASSQDVRGSDGYTF. CDR3 nucleotides: TGTGCCAGCAGCCAAGATGTGAGGGGCTCGGATGGCTACACCTTC.

J is TRBJ1-5 and V is TRBV28; 12 bases are shared with TRBD1. The germline V gene encodes CDR1 MDHEN and CDR2 SYDVKM. Trimming took 1 base from V and 0 from J; bases not matched to a gene: 7. The CDR3 has 19 residues. CDR3 loop: CASSLLAGTGGNSNQPQHF. In nucleotides, the CDR3 is TGTGCCAGCAGTTTATTAGCAGGGACAGGGGGCAATAGCAATCAGCCCCAGCATTTT.

This chain joins TRBV2 and TRBJ2-7, with TRBD1 as a possible D gene (6 bases). Trimming took 8 bases from V and 3 from J, leaving 17 bases between them. This CDR3 region has 14 residues. Per the germline V gene, CDR1 is SNHLY and CDR2 is FYNNEI. The CDR3 region is CASCLRDTYYEQYF. The CDR3 region has the DNA TGTGCCAGCTGTCTTCGGGACACCTACTACGAGCAGTACTTC.

V is TRBV5-1 and J is TRBJ2-7; 10 bases align to TRBD1. This CDR3 is built from 16 residues. The V gene's germline CDR1 is SGHRS and CDR2 YFSETQ. V shed 2 bases, J shed 2 bases, and the junction held 7 bases outside the gene matches. CDR3 coding DNA: TGCGCCAGCAGCTTACTTGGACAGGGGGACCCCTACGAGCAGTACTTC. Encoded protein: CASSLLGQGDPYEQYF.

The chain uses TRBV28 and TRBJ1-5; D is unclear. V was pared by 2 bases and J by 7 bases, with 9 bases between. CDR1 is MDHEN and CDR2 is SYDVKM in the germline V gene. CDR3 length: 13 amino acids. CDR3 bases: TGTGCCAGCAGTTTAGTTCCGGGCCAGCCCCAGCATTTT. Protein: CASSLVPGQPQHF.

The rearrangement uses TRBV15 and TRBJ2-6; D is uncertain. CDR3 length equals 13 residues. V lost 8 bases, J lost 1 base, and 6 bases lay in between. CDR1 and CDR2 from the germline V gene are LNHNV and YYDKDF (reference sequence). CDR3 loop: CATDGSGANVLTF. The CDR3 nucleotides read TGTGCCACCGACGGTTCTGGGGCCAACGTCCTGACTTTC.

This chain connects TRBV7-8 to TRBJ2-1, with 7 bases identical to TRBD2. This CDR3 is built from 14 residues. The germline gives CDR1 SGHVS, CDR2 FQNEAQ. After removal of 4 bases from V and 7 bases from J, the junction contained 7 bases not matched to a gene. The CDR3 coding sequence is TGTGCCAGCAGCTATGGCGGGAGTGGTAATGAGCAGTTCTTC. It is translated as CASSYGGSGNEQFF. The complete variable domain, with remaining parts taken from reference TRBV7-8 and TRBJ2-1, reads GAGVSQSPRYKVAKRGQDVALRCDPISGHVSLFWYQQALGQGPEFLTYFQNEAQLDKSGLPSDRFFAERPEGSVSTLKIQRTQQEDSAVYLCASSYGGSGNEQFFGPGTRLTVL.

V usage is TRBV5-4 and J usage is TRBJ2-2; maybe TRBD2 (5 bases). Germline lookup yields CDR1 SGHNT and CDR2 YYREEE (reference sequence). CDR3 length: 13 amino acids. V was pared by 2 bases and J by 6 bases, with 8 bases between. The CDR3, as DNA: TGTGCCAGCAGCTTTCGGGGATCCGGGGAGCTGTTTTTT. This codes for CASSFRGSGELFF.

The genes are TRBV7-9 and TRBJ2-5; D is possibly TRBD2 (6 bases). The J call is in doubt because the DNA end fits TRBJ2-7 better. The CDR3 is 12 amino acids. CDR1 SEHNR and CDR2 FQNEAQ come from the germline V gene (reference sequence). The CDR3 is CASSAGPYEQYF. Written as DNA, the CDR3 is TGTGCCAGCAGCGCGGGACCCTACGAGCAGTACTTC.

The CDR3: CASSQGEGANTGELFF. CDR3 nucleotides: TGCGCCAGCAGCCAAGGGGAGGGGGCGAACACCGGGGAGCTGTTTTTT. The gene calls are TRBV4-1 and TRBJ2-2; D is possibly TRBD2 (7 bases). V was pared by 1 base and J by 0 bases, with 9 bases between. The CDR3 covers 16 residues. Germline V lookup: CDR1 MGHRA, CDR2 YSYEKL.

The chain combines TRBV4-1 with TRBJ2-1, with TRBD2 matching 8 bases. The CDR3 loop spans 14 amino acids. Trimming at V came to 4 bases and at J to 10 bases, leaving 9 bases not matched to a gene. Looked up from germline, CDR1 is MGHRA and CDR2 is YSYEKL. The CDR3 loop is CASSRLALGREQFF. The CDR3, as DNA: TGCGCCAGCAGCCGACTAGCGCTAGGCCGCGAGCAGTTCTTC.